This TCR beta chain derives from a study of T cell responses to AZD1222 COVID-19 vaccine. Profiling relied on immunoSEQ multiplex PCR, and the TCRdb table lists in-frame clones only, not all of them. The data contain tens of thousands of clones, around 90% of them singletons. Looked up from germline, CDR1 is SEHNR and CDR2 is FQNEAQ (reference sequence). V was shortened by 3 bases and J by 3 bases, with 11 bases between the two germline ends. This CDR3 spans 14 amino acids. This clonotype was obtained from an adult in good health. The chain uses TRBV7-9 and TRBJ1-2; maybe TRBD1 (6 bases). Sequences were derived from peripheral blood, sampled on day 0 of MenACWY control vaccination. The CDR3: CASSFGQTDYGYTF. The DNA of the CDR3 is TGTGCCAGCAGCTTTGGACAGACAGACTATGGCTACACCTTC.